What follows describes a single TCR beta chain. Some clones are missing from TCRdb's copy, which holds only in-frame ones; the method was immunoSEQ multiplex PCR. The sample includes about 32,000 clones, 85% to 90% of them seen just once. PRAID featured prominent immunodeficiency. V was shortened by 1 base and J by 3 bases, with 11 bases between the two germline ends. CDR1 is SGHVS, CDR2 FNYEAQ, per germline. The CDR3 covers 15 residues. These data belong to a study of stem cell transplantation in POMP-related autoinflammatory disease. This TCR was sampled from a human donor with POMP-related autoinflammation and immune dysregulation (PRAID). Sequenced material: CD4+ T cells from PBMCs, taken before stem cell transplantation. This sequence joins TRBV7-6 and TRBJ2-3, with unresolved D. CDR3 loop: CASSLGAESTDTQYF. The DNA of the CDR3 is TGTGCCAGCAGCTTAGGGGCAGAATCTACAGATACGCAGTATTTT.